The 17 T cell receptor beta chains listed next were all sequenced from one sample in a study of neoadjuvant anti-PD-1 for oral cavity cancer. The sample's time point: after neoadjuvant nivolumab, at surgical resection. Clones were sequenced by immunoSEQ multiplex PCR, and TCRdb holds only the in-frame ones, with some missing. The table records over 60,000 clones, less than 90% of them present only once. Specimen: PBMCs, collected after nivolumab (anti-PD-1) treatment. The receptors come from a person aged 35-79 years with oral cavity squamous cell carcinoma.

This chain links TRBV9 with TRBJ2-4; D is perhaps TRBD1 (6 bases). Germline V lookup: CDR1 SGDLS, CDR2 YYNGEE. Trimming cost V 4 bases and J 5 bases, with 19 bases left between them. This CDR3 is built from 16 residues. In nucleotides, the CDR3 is TGTGCCAGCAGCCCCGACAGCTGGGGGCTGCAAAACATTCAGTACTTC. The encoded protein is CASSPDSWGLQNIQYF.

CDR3 protein: CASSAGTGNIQYF. DNA for the CDR3: TGTGCCAGCAGCGCTGGGACTGGTAACATTCAGTACTTC. The rearrangement uses TRBV9 and TRBJ2-4; D possibly corresponds to TRBD2 (6 bases). Germline CDR1 is SGDLS and CDR2 is YYNGEE. The CDR3 is made up of 13 amino acids. V was clipped by 3 bases and J by 7 bases, with 11 bases between them.

Written as DNA, the CDR3 is TGTGCCTGGAGTTCCGACCTGGTATATCAGCCCCAGCATTTT. The encoded protein is CAWSSDLVYQPQHF. The chain links TRBV30 to TRBJ1-5; D is unclear. The CDR3 contains 14 residues. With 2 bases removed from V and 5 bases from J, the gap between germline ends came to 13 bases. Germline CDR1 reads GTSNPN; CDR2 reads SVGIG (reference sequence). The full variable domain, rest sourced from reference TRBV30 and TRBJ1-5, is SQTIHQWPATLVQPVGSPLSLECTVEGTSNPNLYWYRQAAGRGLQLLFYSVGIGQISSEVPQNLSASRPQDRQFILSSKKLLLSDSGFYLCAWSSDLVYQPQHFGDGTRLSIL.

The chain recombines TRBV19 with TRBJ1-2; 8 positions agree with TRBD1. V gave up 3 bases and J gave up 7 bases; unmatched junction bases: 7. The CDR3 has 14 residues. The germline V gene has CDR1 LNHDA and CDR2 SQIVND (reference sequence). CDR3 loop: CASSMSQGATGYTF. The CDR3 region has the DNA TGTGCCAGTAGTATGTCTCAGGGGGCGACTGGCTACACCTTC.

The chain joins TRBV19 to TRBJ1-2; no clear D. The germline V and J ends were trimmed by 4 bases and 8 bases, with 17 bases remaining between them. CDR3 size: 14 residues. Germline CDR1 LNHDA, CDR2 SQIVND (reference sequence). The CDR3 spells CASSTSSGIGGYTF. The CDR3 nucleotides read TGTGCCAGTAGTACGTCCTCGGGGATAGGAGGCTACACCTTC.

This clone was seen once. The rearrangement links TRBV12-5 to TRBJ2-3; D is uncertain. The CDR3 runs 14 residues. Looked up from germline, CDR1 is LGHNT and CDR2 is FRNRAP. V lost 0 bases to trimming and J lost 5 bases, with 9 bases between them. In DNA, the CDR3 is TGTGCTAGTGGTTTGGTACAATCTCAAGATACGCAGTATTTT. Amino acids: CASGLVQSQDTQYF. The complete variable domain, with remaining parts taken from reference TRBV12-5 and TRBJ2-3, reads DARVTQTPRHKVTEMGQEVTMRCQPILGHNTVFWYRQTMMQGLELLAYFRNRAPLDDSGMPKDRFSAEMPDATLATLKIQPSEPRDSAVYFCASGLVQSQDTQYFGPGTRLTVL.

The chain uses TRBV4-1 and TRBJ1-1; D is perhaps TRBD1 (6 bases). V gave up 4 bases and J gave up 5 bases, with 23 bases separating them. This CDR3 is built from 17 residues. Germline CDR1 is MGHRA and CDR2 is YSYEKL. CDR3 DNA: TGCGCCAGCAGCCGCCGACTCATAAGGGGGACCGGGACTGAAGCTTTCTTT. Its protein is CASSRRLIRGTGTEAFF.

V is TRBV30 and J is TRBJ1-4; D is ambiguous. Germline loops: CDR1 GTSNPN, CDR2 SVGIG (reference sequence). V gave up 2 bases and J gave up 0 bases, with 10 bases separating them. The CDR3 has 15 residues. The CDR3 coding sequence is TGTGCCTGGAGTTCTCAGAGATCAACTAATGAAAAACTGTTTTTT. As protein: CAWSSQRSTNEKLFF.

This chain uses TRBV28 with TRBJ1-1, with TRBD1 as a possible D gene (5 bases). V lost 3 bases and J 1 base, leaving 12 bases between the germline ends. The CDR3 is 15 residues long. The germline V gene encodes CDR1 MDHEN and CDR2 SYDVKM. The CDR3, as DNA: TGTGCCAGCAGTTTCCCCCGGACACCGAACACTGAAGCTTTCTTT. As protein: CASSFPRTPNTEAFF.

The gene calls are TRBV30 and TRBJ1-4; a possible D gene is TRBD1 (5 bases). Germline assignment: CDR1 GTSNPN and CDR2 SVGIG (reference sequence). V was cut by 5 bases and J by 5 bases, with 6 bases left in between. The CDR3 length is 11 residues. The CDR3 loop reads CAWAGNEKLFF. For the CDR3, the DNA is TGTGCCTGGGCAGGGAATGAAAAACTGTTTTTT.

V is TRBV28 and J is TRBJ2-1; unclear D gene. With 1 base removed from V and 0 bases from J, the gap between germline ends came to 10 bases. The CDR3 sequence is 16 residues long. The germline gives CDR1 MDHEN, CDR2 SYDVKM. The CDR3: CASSLFGMSSYNEQFF. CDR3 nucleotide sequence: TGTGCCAGCAGTTTATTTGGGATGAGCTCCTACAATGAGCAGTTCTTC.

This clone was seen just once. The CDR3 protein is CASSLRGATDTQYF. CDR3 in DNA: TGCGCCAGCAGCTTGAGAGGGGCCACAGATACGCAGTATTTT. The V gene is TRBV5-1, the J gene TRBJ2-3; D is perhaps TRBD1 or TRBD2 (5 bases each). CDR1 and CDR2 (germline): SGHRS, YFSETQ. Trimming pared 1 base from V and 2 bases from J, leaving 8 bases between. This CDR3 spans 14 amino acids.

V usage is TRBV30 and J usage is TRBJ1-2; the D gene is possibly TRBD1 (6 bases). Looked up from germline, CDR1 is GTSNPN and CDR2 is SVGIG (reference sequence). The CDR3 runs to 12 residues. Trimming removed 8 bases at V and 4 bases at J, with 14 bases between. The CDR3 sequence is CAGLVGGYGYTF. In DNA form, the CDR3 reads TGTGCCGGCTTGGTAGGGGGCTATGGCTACACCTTC.

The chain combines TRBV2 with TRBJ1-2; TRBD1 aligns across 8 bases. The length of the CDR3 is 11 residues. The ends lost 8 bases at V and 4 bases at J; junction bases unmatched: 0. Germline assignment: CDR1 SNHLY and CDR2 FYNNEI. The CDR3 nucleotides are TGTGCCAGCGGGACAGGCTATGGCTACACCTTC. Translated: CASGTGYGYTF.

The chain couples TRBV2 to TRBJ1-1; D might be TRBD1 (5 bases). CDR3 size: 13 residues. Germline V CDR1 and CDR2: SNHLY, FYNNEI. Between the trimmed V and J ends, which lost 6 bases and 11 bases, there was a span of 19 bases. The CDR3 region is CASRTGTVDVAFF. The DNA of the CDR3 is TGTGCCAGCAGGACCGGGACGGTCGATGTGGCTTTCTTT.

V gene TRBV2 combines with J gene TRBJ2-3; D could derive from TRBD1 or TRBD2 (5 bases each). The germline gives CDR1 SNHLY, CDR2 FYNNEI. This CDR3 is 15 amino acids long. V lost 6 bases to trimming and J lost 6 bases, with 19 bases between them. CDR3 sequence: CASRDVLGVYDTQYF. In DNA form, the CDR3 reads TGTGCCAGCAGGGACGTCCTGGGGGTCTACGATACGCAGTATTTT. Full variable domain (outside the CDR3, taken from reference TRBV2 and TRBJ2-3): EPEVTQTPSHQVTQMGQEVILRCVPISNHLYFYWYRQILGQKVEFLVSFYNNEISEKSEIFDDQFSVERPDGSNFTLKIRSTKLEDSAMYFCASRDVLGVYDTQYFGPGTRLTVL.

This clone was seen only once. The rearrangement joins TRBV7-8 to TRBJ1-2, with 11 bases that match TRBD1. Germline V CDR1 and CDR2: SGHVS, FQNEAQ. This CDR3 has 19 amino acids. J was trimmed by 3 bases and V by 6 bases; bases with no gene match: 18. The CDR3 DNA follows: TGTGCCAGCAGTCCCAGAACGGAGGACAGGGGGCATCGCGACTATGGCTACACCTTC. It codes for CASSPRTEDRGHRDYGYTF.